The present T cell receptor beta chain was sequenced within a study of CD8+ T cells in alopecia areata. Overall study findings and caveats: Lesional tissue from the scalp (especially in alopecia totalis/universalis) showed higher clonality than normal scalp.

Extracted RNA was reverse transcribed, and the resulting cDNA served as sequencing template. Libraries were prepared by immunoSEQ multiplex PCR; TCRdb keeps only in-frame clonotypes and omits some of them. The sample includes 130,000 to 150,000 clones, 51% seen only once; the top ten take 0.95% to 1%. There are a few counts of this clone. Its target is unknown. Germline CDR1 and CDR2: SEHNR and FQNEAQ (reference sequence). The ends were cut back, 4 bases at V and 7 bases at J, with 13 bases in the middle. This CDR3 has 13 residues. Material: CD4+ T cells sorted from blood, obtained at week 0. The chain carries TRBV7-9 and TRBJ1-2, with D possibly matching TRBD1 (5 bases). This TCR came from a human donor with alopecia areata. CDR3 sequence reads: CASSSNGARGYTF. CDR3 DNA: TGTGCCAGCAGCTCGAATGGGGCGCGTGGCTACACCTTC.